The next 15 T cell receptor beta chains were all read from a single sample in a study of blood T cell repertoires in COVID-19 (dated by TCRdb to 2018 to 2020). Library creation used the immunoSEQ multiplex PCR assay. The immuneACCESS repertoire file appears here via TCRdb, limited to in-frame rearrangements. These files lack a portion of the clones; in checked studies, under half of the deficit traces to unresolved V genes, and the cause of the others is not known. The sample table records under 200,000 clones; approximately 90% of these occur just once. About 0.98% of the sample comes from the top ten. What was sequenced was peripheral blood. All receptors derive from a man aged 18-30 years with acute or convalescent COVID-19.

The genes are TRBV4-2 and TRBJ2-2; TRBD2 matches 8 bases. The CDR3 totals 17 residues. Trimming removed 3 bases from V and 0 bases from J; junction bases left unmatched: 6. CDR1 LGHNA and CDR2 YNFKEQ come from the germline V gene. The DNA of the CDR3 is TGTGCCAGCAGCCATCGTGGACTAGCTTCGAACACCGGGGAGCTGTTTTTT. It codes for CASSHRGLASNTGELFF.

This rearrangement joins TRBV27 to TRBJ2-7; 9 bases line up with TRBD1. After removal of 1 base from V and 2 bases from J, the junction contained 3 bases not matched to a gene. CDR3 length equals 15 residues. Germline V gene sequence: CDR1 MNHEY, CDR2 SMNVEV (reference sequence). The CDR3 DNA follows: TGTGCCAGCAGTTTATTTGGGACAGGGACCTACGAGCAGTACTTC. Amino acids: CASSLFGTGTYEQYF.

V and J are TRBV7-9 and TRBJ1-1; D ambiguous. Germline CDR1 and CDR2: SEHNR and FQNEAQ (reference sequence). Trimming took off 5 bases at V and 3 bases at J, with 16 bases between the two ends. This CDR3 is built from 15 residues. The DNA of the CDR3 is TGTGCCAGCAGCCTTCGCGGAGGGCGGGACACTGAAGCTTTCTTT. It encodes CASSLRGGRDTEAFF.

This sequence joins TRBV18 and TRBJ2-3, with D possibly being TRBD1 (5 bases). The CDR3 is made up of 15 amino acids. Germline loops: CDR1 KGHSH, CDR2 LQKENI. V was shortened by 1 base and J by 3 bases, with 11 bases between the two germline ends. Written as DNA, the CDR3 is TGTGCCAGCTCACCACAAGTGACAGAGACAGATACGCAGTATTTT. It translates to CASSPQVTETDTQYF.

This chain joins TRBV11-1 and TRBJ2-1; no firm D call. V was cut by 0 bases and J by 3 bases, with 3 bases left in between. Per the germline V gene, CDR1 is SGHAT and CDR2 is FQDESV (reference sequence). The CDR3 length is 13 residues. In DNA form, the CDR3 reads TGTGCCAGCAGCTTAGCTCTCTACAATGAGCAGTTCTTC. It is translated as CASSLALYNEQFF.

This rearrangement joins TRBV5-1 to TRBJ1-2, with 7 bases that match TRBD1. This CDR3 has 14 residues. V lost 0 bases, J lost 6 bases, and 5 bases stayed unmatched. CDR1 is SGHRS, CDR2 YFSETQ, per germline. The CDR3 sequence: CASSLGQGRDGYTF. The CDR3 DNA is TGCGCCAGCAGCTTGGGACAGGGTAGGGATGGCTACACCTTC.

This sequence joins TRBV7-9 and TRBJ1-1, with TRBD1 matching 8 bases. CDR1 SEHNR and CDR2 FQNEAQ come from the germline V gene (reference sequence). V was pared by 1 base and J by 5 bases, with 3 bases of the junction left unmatched. The CDR3 is 14 amino acids. The CDR3 DNA follows: TGTGCCAGCAGCTTAGGGACAGGGAGGACTGAAGCTTTCTTT. As protein: CASSLGTGRTEAFF.

This chain connects TRBV19 to TRBJ2-1, with a weak D call TRBD1 (6 bases). V was trimmed by 7 bases and J by 5 bases, leaving 18 bases between them. The CDR3 length is 15 residues. Per germline, CDR1 LNHDA and CDR2 SQIVND (reference sequence). The DNA for the CDR3 is TGTGCCAGTATGAATTCAGGGGTCCTACACAATGAGCAGTTCTTC. It yields the protein CASMNSGVLHNEQFF. Using reference TRBV19 and TRBJ2-1 for the parts outside the CDR3, the full variable domain is DGGITQSPKYLFRKEGQNVTLSCEQNLNHDAMYWYRQDPGQGLRLIYYSQIVNDFQKGDIAEGYSVSREKKESFPLTVTSAQKNPTAFYLCASMNSGVLHNEQFFGPGTRLTVL.

This clone appeared once. This chain links TRBV19 with TRBJ2-1; 11 positions agree with TRBD1. This CDR3 contains 19 residues. V lost 4 bases to trimming and J lost 5 bases; unmatched junction nucleotides: 16. Germline assignment: CDR1 LNHDA and CDR2 SQIVND (reference sequence). The CDR3 sequence is CASSTERTGGAGEDNEQFF. The CDR3 DNA reads as TGTGCCAGTAGTACAGAACGGACAGGGGGCGCGGGTGAGGACAATGAGCAGTTCTTC.

This clone was seen more than once but under ten times. The chain joins TRBV6-5 to TRBJ2-1, with D tentatively TRBD2 (5 bases). This CDR3 region has 15 residues. CDR1 is MNHEY, CDR2 SVGAGI, per germline. V was trimmed by 0 bases and J by 2 bases, leaving 8 bases between them. In DNA, the CDR3 is TGTGCCAGCAGTTACTCAGAGGGCCCCTACAATGAGCAGTTCTTC. Its protein product is CASSYSEGPYNEQFF.

The chain carries TRBV7-2 and TRBJ2-3; 7 bases are a match to TRBD2. V shed 3 bases and J 6 bases; nucleotides not matched to a gene: 9. The CDR3 is 15 residues long. Germline V CDR1 and CDR2: SGHTA, FQGNSA. This chain's CDR3 is CASSFPSGLADTQYF. DNA of the CDR3: TGTGCCAGCAGCTTCCCTAGCGGATTGGCGGATACGCAGTATTTT. Full variable domain (remainder filled in from reference TRBV7-2 and TRBJ2-3): GAGVSQSPSNKVTEKGKDVELRCDPISGHTALYWYRQSLGQGLEFLIYFQGNSAPDKSGLPSDRFSAERTGGSVSTLTIQRTQQEDSAVYLCASSFPSGLADTQYFGPGTRLTVL.

The chain is built from TRBV2 and TRBJ1-4; unclear D gene. Trimming removed 7 bases from V and 8 bases from J, with 14 bases in between. Germline CDR1 reads SNHLY; CDR2 reads FYNNEI. The CDR3 length is 13 residues. The CDR3 DNA sequence: TGTGCCAGCATTTCCGGGATTGGAGAAAAACTGTTTTTT. Protein: CASISGIGEKLFF.

The gene calls are TRBV11-2 and TRBJ2-1; the D gene is possibly TRBD1 (5 bases). V was shortened by 1 base and J by 6 bases, with 13 bases between the two germline ends. CDR3 size: 15 residues. Germline CDR1 SGHAT, CDR2 FQNNGV. The CDR3 DNA follows: TGTGCCAGCAGCTTAGGGGCAGGGTGGGTCAATGAGCAGTTCTTC. Its translation is CASSLGAGWVNEQFF.

This chain connects TRBV3-1 (or the pseudogene TRBV3-2) to TRBJ2-3; 8 bases are shared with TRBD1. CDR1 and CDR2 (germline): LGHDT, YNNKEL (reference sequence). The CDR3 contains 17 residues. V trimming: 0 bases; J trimming: 3 bases; junction bases outside the gene matches: 8. The CDR3 is CASSQEGTQGATDTQYF. The CDR3 DNA reads TGTGCCAGCAGCCAAGAGGGAACCCAGGGGGCTACAGATACGCAGTATTTT.

V usage is TRBV2 and J usage is TRBJ2-5, with a possible D match to TRBD2 (5 bases). Germline V gene lookup returns CDR1 SNHLY and CDR2 FYNNEI. This CDR3 is built from 17 residues. The V and J ends lost 7 bases and 0 bases respectively, with 21 bases between them. The CDR3 DNA reads TGTGCCAGCATCGACATTGCGGGCACTATATACCAAGAGACCCAGTACTTC. Protein sequence: CASIDIAGTIYQETQYF.